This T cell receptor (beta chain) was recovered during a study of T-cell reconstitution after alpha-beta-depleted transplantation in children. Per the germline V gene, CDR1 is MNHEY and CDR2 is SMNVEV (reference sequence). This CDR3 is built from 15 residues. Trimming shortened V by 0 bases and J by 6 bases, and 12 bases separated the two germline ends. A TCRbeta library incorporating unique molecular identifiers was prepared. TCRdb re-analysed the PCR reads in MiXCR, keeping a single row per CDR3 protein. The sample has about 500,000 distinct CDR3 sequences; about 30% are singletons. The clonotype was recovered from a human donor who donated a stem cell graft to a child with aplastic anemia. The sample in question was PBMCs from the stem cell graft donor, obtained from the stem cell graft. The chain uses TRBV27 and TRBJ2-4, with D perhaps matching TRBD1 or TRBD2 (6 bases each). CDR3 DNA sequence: TGTGCCAGCAGTTTATCGTGGGGGGCGGCAAACATTCAGTACTTC. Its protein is CASSLSWGAANIQYF.